A selection of T cell receptor beta chains follows, all from one sample in a study of cytomegalovirus exposure and HLA in healthy donors. Data came from immunoSEQ multiplex PCR; TCRdb stores just in-frame clones and leaves some out. The profile shows approximately 150,000 clones, around 82% of them singletons. Sequencing was done on a sample of PBMCs. The receptors were gathered from a man aged 45-60 years in good health and CMV-seropositive. Both conserved end residues are part of each CDR3. D genes are given only for firm matches. The size of a clone is reported for some rows only, either as once, few or many, or as a class for expanded clones.

>few|TRBV5-6|TRBD2|TRBJ2-7
TGTGCCAGCAGCTCGGGACTAGACTACTACGAGCAGTACTTC
CASSSGLDYYEQYF
>few|TRBV7-9|TRBD1|TRBJ2-7
TGTGCCAGCAGCCGGATGGACAGGATCCTACTCTTC
CASSRMDRILLF
>-|TRBV19|TRBD2|TRBJ2-7
TGTGCCAGTAGGGCTAGCGGGTCCTACGAGCAGTACTTC
CASRASGSYEQYF
>-|TRBV15|-|TRBJ2-5
TGTGCCACCAGCAGAGGGACAGACTCGATCCAAGAGACCCAGTACTTC
CATSRGTDSIQETQYF
>-|TRBV6-1|TRBD1|TRBJ1-5
TGTGCCAGCTTGGGGACAGGTGATCAGCCCCAGCATTTT
CASLGTGDQPQHF
>-|TRBV5-1|-|TRBJ2-3
TGCGCCAGCAGCTTAGGGGACTTCACAGATACGCAGTATTTT
CASSLGDFTDTQYF
>-|TRBV30|TRBD1|TRBJ2-7
TGTGCCTGGAGGCCGGGACAGGGGCGCGAGCAGTACTTC
CAWRPGQGREQYF
>-|TRBV5-1|-|TRBJ2-2
TGCGCCAGCAGCTTGGATGGACAGTTGAACACCGGGGAGCTGTTTTTT
CASSLDGQLNTGELFF
>-|TRBV7-3|-|TRBJ2-5
TGTTCCAGCAGCCTCGACAGTGGGGAGACCCAGTACTTC
CSSSLDSGETQYF
>-|TRBV6-1|-|TRBJ2-1
TGTGCCAGCAGTGTTTTATCCAATTCGGGTAATGAGCAGTTCTTC
CASSVLSNSGNEQFF
>-|TRBV15|TRBD1|TRBJ1-5
TGTGCCACCAGCAGAGGTACAGGGGGCGGCAATCAGCCCCAGCATTTT
CATSRGTGGGNQPQHF
>-|TRBV28|-|TRBJ1-3
TGTGCCAGCACCCCGACAGAGGCTGGAAACACCATATATTTT
CASTPTEAGNTIYF
>-|TRBV5-6|TRBD1|TRBJ1-1
TGTGCCAGCAGCTTCACAGGGGGCCTCTTGAACACTGAAGCTTTCTTT
CASSFTGGLLNTEAFF
>-|TRBV28|TRBD1|TRBJ2-7
TGTGCCTTAGGACAGGGGCCGTACGAGCAGTACTTC
CALGQGPYEQYF
>-|TRBV30|TRBD2|TRBJ2-3
TGTGCCTGGGGGGCGGGACTACGCACAGATACGCAGTATTTT
CAWGAGLRTDTQYF
>-|TRBV28|-|TRBJ1-5
TGTGCCAGCAGTTTCAGGGGTGGGGTAAATCAGCCCCAGCATTTT
CASSFRGGVNQPQHF
>few|TRBV5-1|-|TRBJ2-4
TGCGCCAGCAGGGGGCAGGGGCAAGCCAAAAACATTCAGTACTTC
CASRGQGQAKNIQYF
>-|TRBV10-3|-|TRBJ1-5
TGTGCCATCAGCCAGGGAGGTGTGAGCAATCAGCCCCAGCATTTT
CAISQGGVSNQPQHF
>-|TRBV9|TRBD1|TRBJ1-2
TGTGCCAGCAGCGTTCAGGGGGCCGGCTACACCTTC
CASSVQGAGYTF